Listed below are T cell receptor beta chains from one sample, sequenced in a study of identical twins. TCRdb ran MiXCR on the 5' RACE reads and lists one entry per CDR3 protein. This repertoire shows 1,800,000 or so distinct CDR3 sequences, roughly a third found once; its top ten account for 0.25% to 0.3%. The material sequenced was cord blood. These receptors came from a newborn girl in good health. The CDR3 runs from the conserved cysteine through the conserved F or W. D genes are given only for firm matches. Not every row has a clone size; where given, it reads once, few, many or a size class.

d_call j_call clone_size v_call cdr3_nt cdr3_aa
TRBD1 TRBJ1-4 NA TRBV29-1 TGCAGCGTTGCTGGGGGGACAGGGGTTGAAAAACTGTTTTTT CSVAGGTGVEKLFF
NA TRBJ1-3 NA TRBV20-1 TGCAGTGCTAGCAGAAACAGGGCGCCTGGAAACACCATATATTTT CSASRNRAPGNTIYF
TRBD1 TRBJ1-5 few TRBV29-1 TGCAGCGTTAAACAGGGGCGCAATCAGCCCCAGCATTTT CSVKQGRNQPQHF
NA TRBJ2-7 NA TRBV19 TGTGCCAGTAGTGCTACAGGGGGGGACTACGAGCAGTACTTC CASSATGGDYEQYF
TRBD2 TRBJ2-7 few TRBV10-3 TGTGCCATCAGGGCGACTAGCGGGTTCTACAATGAGCAGTACTTC CAIRATSGFYNEQYF
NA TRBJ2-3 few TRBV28 TGTGCCAGCAGTTCAGGGGCGGAAGATACGCAGTATTTT CASSSGAEDTQYF
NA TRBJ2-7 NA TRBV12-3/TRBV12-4 TGTGCCAGCAGTCCGACAGGGAGGGGATACTACGAGCAGTACTTC CASSPTGRGYYEQYF
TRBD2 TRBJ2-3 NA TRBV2 TGTGCCAGCAGTGATGGGACTAGCGGGACTACAGATACGCAGTATTTT CASSDGTSGTTDTQYF
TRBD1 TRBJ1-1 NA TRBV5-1 TGCGCCAGCAGCTCGGACAGGGGGCGAGGTGTGAACACTGAAGCTTTCTTT CASSSDRGRGVNTEAFF
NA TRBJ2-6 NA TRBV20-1 TGCAGTGCTAGGATGAACTCTGGGGCCAACGTCCTGACTTTC CSARMNSGANVLTF
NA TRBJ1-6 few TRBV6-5 TGTGCCAGCAGTTACTCGCCGACAGGCCCAGACGATAATTCACCCCTCCACTTT CASSYSPTGPDDNSPLHF
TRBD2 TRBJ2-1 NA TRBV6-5 TGTGCCAGCAGTATACAAGGACTAGCAGCTTACAATGAGCAGTTCTTC CASSIQGLAAYNEQFF
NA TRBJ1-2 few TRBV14 TGTGCCAGCAGCCCAAGACAGAGCGATGGCTACACCTTC CASSPRQSDGYTF
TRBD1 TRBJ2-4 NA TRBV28 TGTGCCAGCAGTTTAGGACAGGTTCTAAGTATGGGTGTAGCCAAAAACATTCAGTACTTC CASSLGQVLSMGVAKNIQYF
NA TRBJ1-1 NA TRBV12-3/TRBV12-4 TGTGCCAGCAGTTCCCGGATAGTTAGAACTGAAGCTTTCTTT CASSSRIVRTEAFF
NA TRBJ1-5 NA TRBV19 TGTGCCAGTAGTATTGTCCAGCCAAATCAGCCCCAGCATTTT CASSIVQPNQPQHF
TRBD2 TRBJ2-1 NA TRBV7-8 TGTGCCAGCAGCCCAGATAGGGGACTAGCGGGAGGTAGGAATGAGCAGTTCTTC CASSPDRGLAGGRNEQFF
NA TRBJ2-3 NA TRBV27 TGTGCCAGCAGAGCTAGGGGGTTCAGCACAGATACGCAGTATTTT CASRARGFSTDTQYF
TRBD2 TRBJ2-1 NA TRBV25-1 TGTGCCAGCAGTGAATTCGGGGCGGGACTATACAATGAGCAGTTCTTC CASSEFGAGLYNEQFF
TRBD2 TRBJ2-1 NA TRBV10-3 TGTGCCATCAGTGAGGGTCGGGGGACTAGCGGTTTCAATGAGCAGTTCTTC CAISEGRGTSGFNEQFF
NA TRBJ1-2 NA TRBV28 TGTGCCCACGGGACGTTCAACTATGGCTACACCTTC CAHGTFNYGYTF
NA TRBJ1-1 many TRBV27 TGTGCCAGCAGTTTATTGGGGGGGACTGAAGCTTTCTTT CASSLLGGTEAFF
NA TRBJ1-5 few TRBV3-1 TGTGCCAGCAGCCAAGCGGGCATCGGCGGCAATCAGCCCCAGCATTTT CASSQAGIGGNQPQHF
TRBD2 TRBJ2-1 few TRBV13 TGTGCCAGCAGCCGTTTGACTAGCGTGAATGAGCAGTTCTTC CASSRLTSVNEQFF
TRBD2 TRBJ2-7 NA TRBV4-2 TGTGCCAGCAGCCAAGAAATCGCCTTACTAGCGCCCTACAATGAGCAGTACTTC CASSQEIALLAPYNEQYF
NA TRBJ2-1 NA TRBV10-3 TGTGCCATCAGTGAGTCGGGGGGTCGGGGTGAGCAGTTCTTC CAISESGGRGEQFF
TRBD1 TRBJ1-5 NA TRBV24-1 TGTGCCACCAGTGATTTTTTGGGACAGGGTGAGCGCAATCAGCCCCAGCATTTT CATSDFLGQGERNQPQHF
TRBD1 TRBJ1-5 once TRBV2 TGTGCCAGCAGTGAAACGACAGGGAATAATCAGCCCCAGCATTTT CASSETTGNNQPQHF
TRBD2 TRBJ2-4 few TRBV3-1 TGTGCCAGCAGCCTAGGTATAGCGGGAGGAGGGAGCATTCAGTACTTC CASSLGIAGGGSIQYF
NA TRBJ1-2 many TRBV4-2 TGTGCCAGCAGCCAAGAACAGCCGCCCTATGGCTACACCTTC CASSQEQPPYGYTF
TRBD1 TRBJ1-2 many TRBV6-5 TGTGCCAGCAGTTCCGACAGGGGAGGTCCCTATGGCTACACCTTC CASSSDRGGPYGYTF
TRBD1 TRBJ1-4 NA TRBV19 TGTGCCAGTACCCCAGGACAGGGGAATGAAAAACTGTTTTTT CASTPGQGNEKLFF
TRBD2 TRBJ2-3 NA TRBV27 TGTGCCAGCAGTTTTATTTTAGCGGGGGCAGATACGCAGTATTTT CASSFILAGADTQYF
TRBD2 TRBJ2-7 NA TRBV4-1 TGCGCCAGCAGCCAACTAGCGGGACCTACCTACAATGAGCAGTACTTC CASSQLAGPTYNEQYF
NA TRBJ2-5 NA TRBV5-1 TGCGCCAGCAGCCTGCATTACGCTTCCTACAATGAGCAGTACTTC CASSLHYASYNEQYF
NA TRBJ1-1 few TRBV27 TGTGCCAGCACGCGACAGGCCAAGATGAACACTGAAGCTTTCTTT CASTRQAKMNTEAFF
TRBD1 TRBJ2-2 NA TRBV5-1 TGCGCCAGCTCTGGACAGGCCTTGGACACCGGGGAGCTGTTTTTT CASSGQALDTGELFF
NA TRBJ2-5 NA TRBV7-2 TGTGCCGGCAGCTTAGAGCCGGGGCGTACGCAAGAGACCCAGTACTTC CAGSLEPGRTQETQYF
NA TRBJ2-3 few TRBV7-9 TGTGCCAGCAGCTCAAGGGCCACGCAGTATTTT CASSSRATQYF
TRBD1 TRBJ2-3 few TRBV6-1 TGTGCCAGCACTCAATCCAGGGGGACCACAGATACGCAGTATTTT CASTQSRGTTDTQYF
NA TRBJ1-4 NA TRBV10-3 TGTGCCATCAGTGAGGGGCAGGCGAGGAATGAAAAACTGTTTTTT CAISEGQARNEKLFF
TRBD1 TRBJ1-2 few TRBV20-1 TGCAGTGCTAGAGCCCGGGACAGGGGCCGCGTTTTGGGCTACACCTTC CSARARDRGRVLGYTF
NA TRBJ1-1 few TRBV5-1 TGCGCCAGCAGCTTGGCGCAGGGAAGGGAGGCTTTCTTT CASSLAQGREAFF
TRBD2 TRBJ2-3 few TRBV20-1 TGCAGTGCTAGAGTTTACCAGCGGGGGGGCGTCGCAGATACGCAGTATTTT CSARVYQRGGVADTQYF
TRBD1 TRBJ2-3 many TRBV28 TGTGCCAGCAGCCAATGGGACAGGGTAAAAGATACGCAGTATTTT CASSQWDRVKDTQYF
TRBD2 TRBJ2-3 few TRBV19 TGTGCCAGTAGTATACCCGGACTAGCAGCAGATACGCAGTATTTT CASSIPGLAADTQYF
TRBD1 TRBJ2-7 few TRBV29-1 TGCAGCGTTGAAGGGTCTGAGACAGGGGGCCCCTACGAGCAGTACTTC CSVEGSETGGPYEQYF
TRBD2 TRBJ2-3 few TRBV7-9 TGTGCCAGCAGCTTACCCTTCGCGGGGGGGGATACGCAGTATTTT CASSLPFAGGDTQYF